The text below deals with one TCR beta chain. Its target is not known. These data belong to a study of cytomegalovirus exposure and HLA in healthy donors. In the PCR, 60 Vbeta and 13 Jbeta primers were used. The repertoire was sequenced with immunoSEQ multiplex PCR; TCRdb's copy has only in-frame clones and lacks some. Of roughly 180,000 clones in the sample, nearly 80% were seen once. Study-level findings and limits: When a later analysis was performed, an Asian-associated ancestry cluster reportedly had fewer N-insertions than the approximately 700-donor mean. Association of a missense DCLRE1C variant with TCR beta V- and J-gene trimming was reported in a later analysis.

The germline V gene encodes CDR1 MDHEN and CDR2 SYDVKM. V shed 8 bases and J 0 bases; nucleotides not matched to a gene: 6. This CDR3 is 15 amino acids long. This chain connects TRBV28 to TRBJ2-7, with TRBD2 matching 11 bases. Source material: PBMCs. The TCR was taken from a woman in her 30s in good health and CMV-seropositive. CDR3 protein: CASDRLAGGSYEQYF. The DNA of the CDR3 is TGTGCCAGCGATCGTCTAGCGGGAGGCTCCTACGAGCAGTACTTC.